Sequencing of this TCR beta chain was carried out in a study of follicular helper T cells after annual influenza vaccination. The sample's time point: 2015-2016 season, 7 days after influenza vaccination. The repertoire was sequenced with immunoSEQ multiplex PCR; TCRdb's copy has only in-frame clones and lacks some. The data hold some 1,300 clones, with 80% observed a single time. Specimen: CXCR5+ CD38+ circulating T follicular helper cells from blood, collected 7 days after influenza vaccination. Stated subset: circulating Tfh, non-naive CD4+CXCR5+PD-1+ (ICOS+CD38+ or ICOS-CD38-). The origin of this receptor is an adult who received the influenza vaccine.

CDR3 region: CASSEYGELFF. The CDR3 DNA reads as TGTGCCAGCAGTGAATACGGGGAGCTGTTTTTT. The chain recombines TRBV2 with TRBJ2-2, with no clear D. Germline-derived CDR1 and CDR2 are SNHLY and FYNNEI. The CDR3 length is 11 residues. The V gene lost 2 bases and the J gene lost 7 bases, with 2 bases spanning the gap.